Listed below are T cell receptor beta chains from one sample, sequenced in a study of Graves' ophthalmopathy and Graves' hyperthyroidism. TCRdb analysed the multiplex PCR reads with MiXCR anew, one entry per CDR3 protein. The data show under 800,000 distinct CDR3 sequences, 22% seen once. Sequenced: peripheral blood. The receptor source for this set is a woman in her late teens or twenties with stable Graves' hyperthyroidism. Some clones in this sample may be carry-over from other donors' samples. Both conserved end residues are part of each CDR3. Each record gives: CDR3 DNA, CDR3 protein, CDR3 length, D gene, V gene, clone size, J gene. D genes are given only for firm matches. Only part of the rows carry a size: once, few, many, or a class if the clone is expanded.

TGCGCCAGCAGCTTGTTGAGTCTGGCGGACACTGAAGCTTTCTTT	CASSLLSLADTEAFF	15	NA	TRBV5-1	many	TRBJ1-1
TGTGCCAGCAGCCTGGACTGGAACACTGAAGCTTTCTTT	CASSLDWNTEAFF	13	NA	TRBV6-1	many	TRBJ1-1
TGTGCCAGCAGCGATCGGACGGGCTCCAGCTCCTACGAGCAGTACTTC	CASSDRTGSSSYEQYF	16	NA	TRBV6-1	few	TRBJ2-7
TGTGCCAGCAGTGTGGACCTGGCTCAAAACATTCAGTACTTC	CASSVDLAQNIQYF	14	NA	TRBV12-3/TRBV12-4	many	TRBJ2-4
TGTGCCAGCAGCGGTGGGCTCCCCCCCACTGAAGCTTTCTTT	CASSGGLPPTEAFF	14	NA	TRBV7-8	NA	TRBJ1-1
TGTGCCAGCAGCCCCTTCCCGACAGGGACCTATGGCTACACCTTC	CASSPFPTGTYGYTF	15	TRBD1	TRBV3-1	few	TRBJ1-2
TGCAGTTCGGACAGGGAAAATGGCTACACCTTC	CSSDRENGYTF	11	TRBD1	TRBV20-1	few	TRBJ1-2
TGTGCCAGCAGTTTCTGGACAGGCACTACGCCCTATAATTCACCCCTCCACTTT	CASSFWTGTTPYNSPLHF	18	TRBD1	TRBV28	NA	TRBJ1-6
TGTGCCAGCAGCTATAGGATAGACAGGGGGCAAGACGAGCAGTACTTC	CASSYRIDRGQDEQYF	16	TRBD1	TRBV7-8	once	TRBJ2-7
TGTGCCAGCAGTCCGTTAGAGGTGGGGTCGGGACAGCAGAACACTGAAGCTTTCTTT	CASSPLEVGSGQQNTEAFF	19	TRBD1	TRBV6-2/TRBV6-3	many	TRBJ1-1
TGTGCCAGCAGTTTCTACCAGGGATCTACCTACGAGCAGTACTTC	CASSFYQGSTYEQYF	15	NA	TRBV27	many	TRBJ2-7
TGTGCCAGCAGCCAAGTTAGTGCCTACGAGCAGTACTTC	CASSQVSAYEQYF	13	NA	TRBV7-2	many	TRBJ2-7
TGTGCCAGCAGTGAGCGTGGACAGGGGGCGGGCTACACCTTC	CASSERGQGAGYTF	14	TRBD1	TRBV2	many	TRBJ1-2
TGTGCCAGCAGTTCCAGGGAAAGGCGGACAGGGGGAGCTTTCTTT	CASSSRERRTGGAFF	15	TRBD1	TRBV28	NA	TRBJ1-1
TGTGCCAGCCTCGGCTCCTATAATTCACCCCTCCACTTT	CASLGSYNSPLHF	13	NA	TRBV27	NA	TRBJ1-6
TGTGCCAGTAGTACAACCGGGACAGCAGGCTACACCTTC	CASSTTGTAGYTF	13	TRBD1	TRBV19	many	TRBJ1-2
TGTGCCAGCAGTTTCGGGACATCCTTCTCCTACGAGCAGTACTTC	CASSFGTSFSYEQYF	15	NA	TRBV6-2/TRBV6-3	many	TRBJ2-7
TGTGCCTGGAGTGTAAAGGGACAGCGTAAAGCCTATAATTCACCCCTCCACTTT	CAWSVKGQRKAYNSPLHF	18	TRBD1	TRBV30	many	TRBJ1-6
TGTGCCACCAGTGGCAATAACTATGGCTACACCTTC	CATSGNNYGYTF	12	NA	TRBV24-1	many	TRBJ1-2
TGTGCCAGCAGTGAAGCAGGTCAGGGGGCGAGGAGCAATCAGCCCCAGCATTTT	CASSEAGQGARSNQPQHF	18	TRBD1	TRBV6-1	many	TRBJ1-5
TGTGCCAGCAGTTTTGGTCGGGACACTGAAGCTTTCTTT	CASSFGRDTEAFF	13	NA	TRBV6-5	many	TRBJ1-1
TGCAGTGTCGGGGTAGATACGCAGTATTTT	CSVGVDTQYF	10	NA	TRBV20-1	many	TRBJ2-3
TGTGCCAGCACCCCCGGGGGGCAGAGCGGCACTGAAGCTTTCTTT	CASTPGGQSGTEAFF	15	NA	TRBV12-3/TRBV12-4	NA	TRBJ1-1
TGCGCCAGCAGCTTGTCCTCAGGGCAGGGGGCCACTGAAGCTTTCTTT	CASSLSSGQGATEAFF	16	TRBD1	TRBV5-1	NA	TRBJ1-1
TGTGCCAGCAGCAAAGGGAGGGCTTCATTGACAGATACGCAGTATTTT	CASSKGRASLTDTQYF	16	TRBD2	TRBV11-2	few	TRBJ2-3
TGTGCCAGCAGTTTAGGAGGGGCTATCGGGGAGAACACTGAAGCTTTCTTT	CASSLGGAIGENTEAFF	17	NA	TRBV12-3/TRBV12-4	many	TRBJ1-1
TGCAGTGCTAGATCGGCCGGCGAGCAGTACTTC	CSARSAGEQYF	11	NA	TRBV20-1	NA	TRBJ2-7
TGTGCTAGTGGTTTGGTACAAGCGGGGGGCACCTACGAGCAGTACTTC	CASGLVQAGGTYEQYF	16	TRBD2	TRBV12-5	NA	TRBJ2-7
TGCGCCAGCAGCCAGGTGGGACGCGAGGTTAATTCACCCCTCCACTTT	CASSQVGREVNSPLHF	16	NA	TRBV4-1	NA	TRBJ1-6
TGTGCCAGTAGTCGGGAGCGTGGTTACGAGCAGTACTTC	CASSRERGYEQYF	13	NA	TRBV19	few	TRBJ2-7
TGCGCCAGCAGCGACACAGGGAGTGAGCAGTACTTC	CASSDTGSEQYF	12	NA	TRBV5-1	many	TRBJ2-7
TGTGCCAGCAGTTCCGGACAGGGTCTCTATGGCTACACCTTC	CASSSGQGLYGYTF	14	TRBD1	TRBV6-5	many	TRBJ1-2
TGTGCCAGCAGCCAAGATTTGGGGAGGCAGGCGGTTTATGGCTACACCTTC	CASSQDLGRQAVYGYTF	17	NA	TRBV3-1	few	TRBJ1-2
TGTGCCAGCAGCGTACAGAGTAGCGGGGGGTTCTACGAGCAGTACTTC	CASSVQSSGGFYEQYF	16	TRBD2	TRBV9	NA	TRBJ2-7
TGTGCCAGTTGTGAGACAGGGCGGACTGAAGCTTTCTTT	CASCETGRTEAFF	13	TRBD1	TRBV19	many	TRBJ1-1
TGTGCCAGCAGTGGACAGTTTGAAGCTTTCTTT	CASSGQFEAFF	11	NA	TRBV12-3/TRBV12-4	many	TRBJ1-1
TGTGCCAGCAGCTTAGTTGGGGGGTTAACGTACGAGCAGTACTTC	CASSLVGGLTYEQYF	15	NA	TRBV7-2	many	TRBJ2-7
TGTGCCAGCAGTACCCTTTCGACAGGCTCTGGAAACACCATATATTTT	CASSTLSTGSGNTIYF	16	NA	TRBV28	NA	TRBJ1-3
TGTGCCAGTAGTCGCCTCACAGGGGGATCTTACGAGCAGTACTTC	CASSRLTGGSYEQYF	15	TRBD1	TRBV19	few	TRBJ2-7
TGTGCCAGCAGTGGAATTCGGGGGATTAACTATGGCTACACCTTC	CASSGIRGINYGYTF	15	NA	TRBV2	NA	TRBJ1-2
TGTGCCATCAGCAAGACAGGGGGAAATCAGCCCCAGCATTTT	CAISKTGGNQPQHF	14	TRBD1	TRBV10-3	many	TRBJ1-5
TGTGCCAGCAGCGTAGGCACGGACGCATACGAGCAGTACTTC	CASSVGTDAYEQYF	14	NA	TRBV9	once	TRBJ2-7